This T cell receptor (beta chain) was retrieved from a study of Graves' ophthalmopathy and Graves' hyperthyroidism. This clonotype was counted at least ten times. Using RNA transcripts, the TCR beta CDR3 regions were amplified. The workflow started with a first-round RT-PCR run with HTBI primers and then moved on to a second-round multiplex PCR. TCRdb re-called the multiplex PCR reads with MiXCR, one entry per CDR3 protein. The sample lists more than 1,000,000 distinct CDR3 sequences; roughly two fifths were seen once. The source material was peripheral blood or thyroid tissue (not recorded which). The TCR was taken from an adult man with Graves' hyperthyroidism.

CDR3 protein: CSARFQGDYEQYF. The CDR3 DNA reads as TGCAGTGCTAGGTTCCAAGGGGACTACGAGCAGTACTTC. V is TRBV20-1 and J is TRBJ2-7, with D maybe TRBD1 (5 bases). This CDR3 comprises 13 residues. CDR1 is DFQATT and CDR2 is SNEGSKA in the germline V gene (reference sequence). V was pared by 3 bases and J by 3 bases, with 12 bases between.